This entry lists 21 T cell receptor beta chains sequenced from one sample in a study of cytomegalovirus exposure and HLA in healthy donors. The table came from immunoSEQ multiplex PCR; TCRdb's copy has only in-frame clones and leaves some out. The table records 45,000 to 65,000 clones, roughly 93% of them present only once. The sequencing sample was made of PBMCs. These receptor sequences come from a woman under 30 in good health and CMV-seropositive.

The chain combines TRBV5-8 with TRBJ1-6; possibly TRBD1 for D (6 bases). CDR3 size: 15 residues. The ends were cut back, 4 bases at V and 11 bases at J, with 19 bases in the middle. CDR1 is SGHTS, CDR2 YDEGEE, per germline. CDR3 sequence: CASSQGGGTGAPLHF. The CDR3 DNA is TGTGCCAGCAGCCAGGGAGGGGGGACTGGGGCACCCCTCCACTTT.

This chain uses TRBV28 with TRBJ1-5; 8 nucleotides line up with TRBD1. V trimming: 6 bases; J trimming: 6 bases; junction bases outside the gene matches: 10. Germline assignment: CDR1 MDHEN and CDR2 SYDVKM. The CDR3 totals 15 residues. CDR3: CASRLGQGDAQPQHF. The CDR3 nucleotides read TGTGCCAGCAGACTTGGACAGGGTGACGCTCAGCCCCAGCATTTT. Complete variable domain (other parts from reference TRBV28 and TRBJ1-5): DVKVTQSSRYLVKRTGEKVFLECVQDMDHENMFWYRQDPGLGLRLIYFSYDVKMKEKGDIPEGYSVSREKKERFSLILESASTNQTSMYLCASRLGQGDAQPQHFGDGTRLSIL.

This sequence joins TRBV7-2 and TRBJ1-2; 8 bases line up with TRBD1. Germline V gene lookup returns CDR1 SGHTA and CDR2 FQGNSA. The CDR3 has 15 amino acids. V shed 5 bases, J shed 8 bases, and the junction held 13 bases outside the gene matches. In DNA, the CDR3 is TGTGCCAGCAGCGACCGGGACAGGTCCCGTCGAGGCTACACCTTC. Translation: CASSDRDRSRRGYTF.

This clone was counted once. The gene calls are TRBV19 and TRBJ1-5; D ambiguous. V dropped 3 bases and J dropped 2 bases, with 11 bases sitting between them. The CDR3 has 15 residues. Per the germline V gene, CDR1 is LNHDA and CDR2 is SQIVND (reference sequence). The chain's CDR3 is CASSMAGWGNQPQHF. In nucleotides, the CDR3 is TGTGCCAGTAGTATGGCGGGTTGGGGCAATCAGCCCCAGCATTTT.

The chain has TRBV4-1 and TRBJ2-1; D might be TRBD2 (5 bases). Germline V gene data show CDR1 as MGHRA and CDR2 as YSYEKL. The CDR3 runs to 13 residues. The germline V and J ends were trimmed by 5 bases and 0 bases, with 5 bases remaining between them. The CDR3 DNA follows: TGCGCCAGCAGCAGCGGCTCCTACAATGAGCAGTTCTTC. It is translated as CASSSGSYNEQFF.

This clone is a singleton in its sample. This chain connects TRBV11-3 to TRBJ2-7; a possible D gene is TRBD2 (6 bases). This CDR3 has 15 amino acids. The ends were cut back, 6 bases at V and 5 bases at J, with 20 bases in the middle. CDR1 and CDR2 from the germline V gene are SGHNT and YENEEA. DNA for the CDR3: TGTGCCAGCAGTCTCCGAGGGCAGGGAGGACACGAGCAGTACTTC. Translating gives CASSLRGQGGHEQYF.

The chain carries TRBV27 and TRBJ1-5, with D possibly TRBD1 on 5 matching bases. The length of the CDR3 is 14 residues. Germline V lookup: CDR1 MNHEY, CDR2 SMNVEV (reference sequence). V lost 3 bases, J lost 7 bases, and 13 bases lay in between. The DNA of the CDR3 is TGTGCCAGCAGTTTTAATGGGGCTGGGCAGCCCCAGCATTTT. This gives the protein CASSFNGAGQPQHF.

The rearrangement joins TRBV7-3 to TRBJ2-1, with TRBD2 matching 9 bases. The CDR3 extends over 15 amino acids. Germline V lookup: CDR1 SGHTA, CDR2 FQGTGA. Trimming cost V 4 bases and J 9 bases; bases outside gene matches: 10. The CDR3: CASSSPLRGGSEQFF. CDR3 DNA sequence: TGTGCCAGCAGCTCCCCCCTGCGGGGGGGGAGTGAGCAGTTCTTC.

The DNA of the CDR3 is TGTGCCAGCAGCTTAGGGTCCAGGGGGTTCTTCCTAGCCGGGGAGCTGTTTTTT. This translates into CASSLGSRGFFLAGELFF. V and J are TRBV7-8 and TRBJ2-2; 7 bases match TRBD1. The V and J ends lost 1 base and 6 bases, in that order; junction bases with no gene match: 14. The germline V gene has CDR1 SGHVS and CDR2 FQNEAQ. This CDR3 spans 18 amino acids.

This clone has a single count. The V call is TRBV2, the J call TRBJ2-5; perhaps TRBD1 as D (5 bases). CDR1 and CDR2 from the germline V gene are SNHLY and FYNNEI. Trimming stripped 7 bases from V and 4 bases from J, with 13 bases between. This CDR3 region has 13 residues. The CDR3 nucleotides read TGTGCCAGCAAAGGGGATATTGGAGAGACCCAGTACTTC. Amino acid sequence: CASKGDIGETQYF.

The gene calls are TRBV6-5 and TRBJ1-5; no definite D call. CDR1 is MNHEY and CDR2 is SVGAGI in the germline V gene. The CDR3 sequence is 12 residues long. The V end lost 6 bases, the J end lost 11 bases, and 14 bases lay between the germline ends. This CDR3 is CASSPRSGAQHF. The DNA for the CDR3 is TGTGCCAGCAGCCCCCGGTCGGGAGCCCAGCATTTT.

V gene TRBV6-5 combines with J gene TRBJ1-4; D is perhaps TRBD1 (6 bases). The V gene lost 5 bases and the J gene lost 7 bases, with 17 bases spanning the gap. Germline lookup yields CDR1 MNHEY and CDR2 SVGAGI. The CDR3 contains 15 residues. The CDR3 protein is CASSPGGRAGEKLFF. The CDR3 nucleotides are TGTGCCAGCAGTCCGGGGGGCAGGGCTGGTGAAAAACTGTTTTTT.

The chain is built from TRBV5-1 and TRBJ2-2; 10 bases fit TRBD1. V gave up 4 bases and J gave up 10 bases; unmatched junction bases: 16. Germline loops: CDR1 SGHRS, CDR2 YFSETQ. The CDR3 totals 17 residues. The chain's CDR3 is CASSPARPGQGFEELFF. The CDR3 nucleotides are TGCGCCAGCAGCCCGGCCCGTCCGGGACAGGGGTTCGAGGAGCTGTTTTTT. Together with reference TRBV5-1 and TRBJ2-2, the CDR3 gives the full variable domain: KAGVTQTPRYLIKTRGQQVTLSCSPISGHRSVSWYQQTPGQGLQFLFEYFSETQRNKGNFPGRFSGRQFSNSRSEMNVSTLELGDSALYLCASSPARPGQGFEELFFGEGSRLTVL.

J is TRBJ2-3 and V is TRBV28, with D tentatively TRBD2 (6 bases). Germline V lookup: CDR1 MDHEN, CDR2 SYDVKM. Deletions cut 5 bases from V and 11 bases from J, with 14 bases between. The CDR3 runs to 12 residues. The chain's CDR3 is CASSPLGGRQYF. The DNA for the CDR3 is TGTGCCAGCAGTCCTTTGGGGGGAAGGCAGTATTTT.

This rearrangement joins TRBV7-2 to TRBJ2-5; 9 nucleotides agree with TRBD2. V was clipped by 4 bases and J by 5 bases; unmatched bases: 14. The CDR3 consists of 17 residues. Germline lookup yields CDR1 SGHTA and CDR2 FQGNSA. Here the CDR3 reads CASSSTVAAGGRETQYF. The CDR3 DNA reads TGTGCCAGCAGCTCCACCGTGGCAGCGGGGGGCCGGGAGACCCAGTACTTC.

The CDR3 DNA is TGCAGCGCCCTGAAGGGGGACTATGGCTACACCTTC. Encoded protein: CSALKGDYGYTF. The chain combines TRBV29-1 with TRBJ1-2; possible D gene TRBD1, 6 bases. The CDR3 has 12 amino acids. The germline V and J ends were trimmed by 7 bases and 3 bases, with 12 bases remaining between them. The germline V gene encodes CDR1 SQVTM and CDR2 ANQGSEA. Drawing the rest from reference TRBV29-1 and TRBJ1-2, the complete variable domain is SAVISQKPSRDICQRGTSLTIQCQVDSQVTMMFWYRQQPGQSLTLIATANQGSEATYESGFVIDKFPISRPNLTFSTLTVSNMSPEDSSIYLCSALKGDYGYTFGSGTRLTVV.

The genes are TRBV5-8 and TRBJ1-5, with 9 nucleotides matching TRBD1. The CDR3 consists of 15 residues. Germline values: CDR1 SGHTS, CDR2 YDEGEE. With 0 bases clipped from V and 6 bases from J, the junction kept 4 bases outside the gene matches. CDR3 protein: CASSLADRGIQPQHF. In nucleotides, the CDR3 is TGTGCCAGCAGCTTGGCGGACAGGGGTATTCAGCCCCAGCATTTT.

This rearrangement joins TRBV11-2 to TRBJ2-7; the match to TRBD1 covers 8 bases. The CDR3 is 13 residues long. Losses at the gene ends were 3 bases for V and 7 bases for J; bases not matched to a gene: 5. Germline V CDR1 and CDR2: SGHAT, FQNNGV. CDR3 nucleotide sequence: TGTGCCAGCAGCTTGGACAGGGCGGAGGAGCAGTACTTC. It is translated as CASSLDRAEEQYF.

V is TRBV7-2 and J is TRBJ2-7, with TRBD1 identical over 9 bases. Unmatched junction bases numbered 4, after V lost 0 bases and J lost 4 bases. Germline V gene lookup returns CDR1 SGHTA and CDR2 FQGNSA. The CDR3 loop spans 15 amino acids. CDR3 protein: CASSLATGTGYEQYF. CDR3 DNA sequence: TGTGCCAGCAGCTTAGCTACCGGGACAGGGTACGAGCAGTACTTC.

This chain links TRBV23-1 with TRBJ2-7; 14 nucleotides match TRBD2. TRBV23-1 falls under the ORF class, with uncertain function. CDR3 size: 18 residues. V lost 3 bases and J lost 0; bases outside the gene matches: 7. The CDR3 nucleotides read TGCGCCAGCAGTCAGACCGGGACTAGCGGGGGAAGCTCCTACGAGCAGTACTTC. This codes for CASSQTGTSGGSSYEQYF.

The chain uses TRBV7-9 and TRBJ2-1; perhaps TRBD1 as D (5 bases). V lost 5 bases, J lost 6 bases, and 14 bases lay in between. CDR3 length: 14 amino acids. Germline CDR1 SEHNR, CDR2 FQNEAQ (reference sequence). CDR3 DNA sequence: TGTGCCAGCAGCCCCCCGACAGCAATCAATGAGCAGTTCTTC. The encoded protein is CASSPPTAINEQFF. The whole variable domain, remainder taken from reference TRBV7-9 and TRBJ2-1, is DTGVSQNPRHKITKRGQNVTFRCDPISEHNRLYWYRQTLGQGPEFLTYFQNEAQLEKSRLLSDRFSAERPKGSFSTLEIQRTEQGDSAMYLCASSPPTAINEQFFGPGTRLTVL.